This T cell receptor (beta chain) was found in a study of blood T cell repertoires in COVID-19. Looking at the study overall: Acute and convalescent COVID-19 samples came from the United States, Italy and Spain. PBMCs, B-cell-depleted T cells, or T cells were the source of the cDNA or gDNA that made up the material.

Cohort 3 recovery required two negative PCRs, clearance, or symptom resolution. Method: immunoSEQ multiplex PCR; TCRdb's copy keeps in-frame clones and lacks some. The top ten clones hold 2% to 3% of a sample with 250,000 to 350,000 clones, 85% of them seen once. This CDR3 has 15 residues. In germline, CDR1 is MNHNS, CDR2 SASEGT. Concerning this clone itself: An end of the junction differs from the germline gene, which may be a read error.

The V call is TRBV6-1, the J call TRBJ2-6, with 7 nucleotides matching TRBD1. Sequences were obtained from PBMCs or T cells enriched from blood (not recorded which). The TCR comes from a woman between 50 and 59 years old who had recovered from COVID-19. CDR3 loop: CASREDRAGANVLTF. In nucleotides, the CDR3 is TGTGCCAGCAGGGAAGACAGGGCTGGGGCCAACGTCCTGACTTTC.